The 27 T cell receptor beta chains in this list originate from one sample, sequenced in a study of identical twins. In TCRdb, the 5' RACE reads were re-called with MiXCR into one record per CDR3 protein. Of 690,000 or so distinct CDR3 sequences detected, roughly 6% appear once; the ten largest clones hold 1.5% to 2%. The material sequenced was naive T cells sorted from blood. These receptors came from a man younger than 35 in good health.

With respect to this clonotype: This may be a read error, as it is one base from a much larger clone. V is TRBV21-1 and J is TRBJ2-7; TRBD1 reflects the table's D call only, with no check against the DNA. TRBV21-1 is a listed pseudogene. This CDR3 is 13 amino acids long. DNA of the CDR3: TGTGCCAGCAGCAACGAGGACATCTACGAGCAGTACTTC. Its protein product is CASSNEDIYEQYF.

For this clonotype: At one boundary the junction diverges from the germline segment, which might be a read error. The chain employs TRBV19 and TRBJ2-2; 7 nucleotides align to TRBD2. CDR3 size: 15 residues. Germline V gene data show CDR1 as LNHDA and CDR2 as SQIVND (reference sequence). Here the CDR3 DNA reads TGTGCCAGTAGGATAGGCGGGAGCGCTGCCGGGGAGCTGTTTTTT. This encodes CASRIGGSAAGELFF.

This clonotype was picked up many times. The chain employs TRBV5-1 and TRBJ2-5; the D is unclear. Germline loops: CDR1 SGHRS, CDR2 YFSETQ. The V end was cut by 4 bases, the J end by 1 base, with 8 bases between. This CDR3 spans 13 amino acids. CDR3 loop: CASSQVSQETQYF. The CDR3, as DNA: TGCGCCAGCAGCCAGGTGTCCCAAGAGACCCAGTACTTC.

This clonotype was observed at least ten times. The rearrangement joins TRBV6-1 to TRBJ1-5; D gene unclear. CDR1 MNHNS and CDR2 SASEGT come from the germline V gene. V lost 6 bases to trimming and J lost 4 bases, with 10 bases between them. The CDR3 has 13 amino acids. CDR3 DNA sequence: TGTGCCAGCAGCCCAATCCCTAATCAGCCCCAGCATTTT. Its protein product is CASSPIPNQPQHF.

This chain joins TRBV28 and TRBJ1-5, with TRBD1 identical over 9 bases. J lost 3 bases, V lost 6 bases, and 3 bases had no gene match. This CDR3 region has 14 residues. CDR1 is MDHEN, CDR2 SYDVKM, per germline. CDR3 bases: TGTGCCAGCAGACGGACAGGGGACAATCAGCCCCAGCATTTT. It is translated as CASRRTGDNQPQHF.

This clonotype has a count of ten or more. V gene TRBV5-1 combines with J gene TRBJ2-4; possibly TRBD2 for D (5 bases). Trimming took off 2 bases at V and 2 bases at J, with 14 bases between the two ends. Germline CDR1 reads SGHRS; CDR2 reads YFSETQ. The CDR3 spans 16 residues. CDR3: CASSLGLNTPKNIQYF. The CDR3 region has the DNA TGCGCCAGCAGCTTAGGACTGAACACCCCCAAAAACATTCAGTACTTC.

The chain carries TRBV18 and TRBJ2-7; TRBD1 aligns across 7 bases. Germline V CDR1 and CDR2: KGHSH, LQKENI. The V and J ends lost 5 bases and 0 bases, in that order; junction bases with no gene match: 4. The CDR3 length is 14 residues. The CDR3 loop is CASSIGQDSYEQYF. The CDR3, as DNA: TGTGCCAGCTCAATAGGACAGGACTCCTACGAGCAGTACTTC.

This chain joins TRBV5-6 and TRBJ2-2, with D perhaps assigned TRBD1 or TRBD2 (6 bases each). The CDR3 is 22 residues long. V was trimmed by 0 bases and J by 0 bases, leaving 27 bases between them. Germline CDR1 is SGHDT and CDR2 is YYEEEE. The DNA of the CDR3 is TGTGCCAGCAGCTTGGTAGGGGTGGGGGGACACTCCTCCATCGCGAACACCGGGGAGCTGTTTTTT. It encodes CASSLVGVGGHSSIANTGELFF.

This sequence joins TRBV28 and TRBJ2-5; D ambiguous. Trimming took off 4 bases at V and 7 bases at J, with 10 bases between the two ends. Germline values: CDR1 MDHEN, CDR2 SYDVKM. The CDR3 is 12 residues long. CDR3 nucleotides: TGTGCCAGCAGTTCGCCGATGGGGACCCAGTACTTC. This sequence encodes CASSSPMGTQYF.

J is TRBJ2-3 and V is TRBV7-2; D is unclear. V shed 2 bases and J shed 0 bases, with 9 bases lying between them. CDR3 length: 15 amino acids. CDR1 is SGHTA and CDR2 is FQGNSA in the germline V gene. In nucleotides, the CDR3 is TGTGCCAGCAGCTTAAGTCGGTGGAGCACAGATACGCAGTATTTT. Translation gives CASSLSRWSTDTQYF.

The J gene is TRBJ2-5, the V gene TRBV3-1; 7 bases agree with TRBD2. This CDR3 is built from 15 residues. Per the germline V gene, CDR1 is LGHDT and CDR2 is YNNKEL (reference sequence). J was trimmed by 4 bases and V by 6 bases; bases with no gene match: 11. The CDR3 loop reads CASSPGGRSLETQYF. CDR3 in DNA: TGTGCCAGCAGTCCCGGCGGGAGATCATTAGAGACCCAGTACTTC.

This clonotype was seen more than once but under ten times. This CDR3 reads CASSFRGQGASGTDTQYF. DNA of the CDR3: TGCGCCAGCAGCTTCAGGGGACAGGGGGCTTCGGGCACAGATACGCAGTATTTT. The rearrangement uses TRBV5-1 and TRBJ2-3; 12 bases match TRBD1. V gave up 2 bases and J gave up 1 base; unmatched junction bases: 8. Germline V gene lookup returns CDR1 SGHRS and CDR2 YFSETQ. The CDR3 sequence is 18 residues long.

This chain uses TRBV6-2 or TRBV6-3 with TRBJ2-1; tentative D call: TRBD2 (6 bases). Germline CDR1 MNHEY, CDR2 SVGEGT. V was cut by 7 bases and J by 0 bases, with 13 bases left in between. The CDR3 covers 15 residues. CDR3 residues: CASTHGGASYNEQFF. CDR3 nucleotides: TGTGCCAGCACCCACGGAGGGGCCTCCTACAATGAGCAGTTCTTC.

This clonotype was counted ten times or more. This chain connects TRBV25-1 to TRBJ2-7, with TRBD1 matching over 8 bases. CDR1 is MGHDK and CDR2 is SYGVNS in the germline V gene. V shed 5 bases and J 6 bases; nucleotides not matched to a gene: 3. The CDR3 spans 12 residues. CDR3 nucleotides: TGTGCCAGCAGTCAGACAGGGGTCGAGCAGTACTTC. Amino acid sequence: CASSQTGVEQYF.

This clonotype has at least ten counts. The CDR3 bases are TGTGCCAGCAGCGTAGGAACAGGAGAGACCCAGTACTTC. Its translation is CASSVGTGETQYF. The chain uses TRBV9 and TRBJ2-5, with D possibly matching TRBD1 (5 bases). The V end lost 0 bases, the J end lost 4 bases, and 7 bases lay between the germline ends. The CDR3 extends over 13 amino acids. Germline V gives CDR1 SGDLS, CDR2 YYNGEE. The whole variable domain, filled in from reference TRBV9 and TRBJ2-5, reads DSGVTQTPKHLITATGQRVTLRCSPRSGDLSVYWYQQSLDQGLQFLIQYYNGEERAKGNILERFSAQQFPDLHSELNLSSLELGDSALYFCASSVGTGETQYFGPGTRLLVL.

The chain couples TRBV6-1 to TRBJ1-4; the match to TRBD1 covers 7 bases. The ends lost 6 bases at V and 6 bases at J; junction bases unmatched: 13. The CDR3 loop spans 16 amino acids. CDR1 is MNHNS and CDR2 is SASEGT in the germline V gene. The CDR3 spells CASSLGQTTAHEKLFF. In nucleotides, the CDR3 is TGTGCCAGCAGCTTGGGACAGACAACGGCGCATGAAAAACTGTTTTTT.

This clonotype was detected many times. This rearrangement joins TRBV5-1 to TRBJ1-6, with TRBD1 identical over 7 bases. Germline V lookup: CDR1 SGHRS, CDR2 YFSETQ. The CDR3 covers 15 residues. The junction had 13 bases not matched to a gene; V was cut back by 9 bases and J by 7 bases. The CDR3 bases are TGCGCCACCGCGTCAGGGGACAGAGAAAATTCACCCCTCCACTTT. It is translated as CATASGDRENSPLHF. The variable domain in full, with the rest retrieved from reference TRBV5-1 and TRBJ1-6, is KAGVTQTPRYLIKTRGQQVTLSCSPISGHRSVSWYQQTPGQGLQFLFEYFSETQRNKGNFPGRFSGRQFSNSRSEMNVSTLELGDSALYLCATASGDRENSPLHFGNGTRLTVT.

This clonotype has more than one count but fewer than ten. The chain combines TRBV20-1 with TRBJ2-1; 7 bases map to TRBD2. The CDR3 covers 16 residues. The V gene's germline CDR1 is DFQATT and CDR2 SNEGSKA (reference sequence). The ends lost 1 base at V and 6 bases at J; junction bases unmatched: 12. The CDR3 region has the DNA TGCAGTGCTAGAGCCCCCGACGGGCGGGAGTCCAATGAGCAGTTCTTC. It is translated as CSARAPDGRESNEQFF.

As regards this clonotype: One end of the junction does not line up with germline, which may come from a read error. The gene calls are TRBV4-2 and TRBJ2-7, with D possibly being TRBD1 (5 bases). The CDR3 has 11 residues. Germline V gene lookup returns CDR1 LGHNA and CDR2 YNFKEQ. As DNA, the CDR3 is TGTGCCAGCAGCCAAGCAGGGAAAGCTCACTTC. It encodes CASSQAGKAHF.

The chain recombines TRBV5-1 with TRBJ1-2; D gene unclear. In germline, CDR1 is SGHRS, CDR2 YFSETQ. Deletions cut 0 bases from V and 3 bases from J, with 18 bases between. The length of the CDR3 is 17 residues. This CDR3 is CASSLAPPRVGDYGYTF. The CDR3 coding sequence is TGCGCCAGCAGCTTGGCTCCCCCGAGGGTAGGCGACTATGGCTACACCTTC.

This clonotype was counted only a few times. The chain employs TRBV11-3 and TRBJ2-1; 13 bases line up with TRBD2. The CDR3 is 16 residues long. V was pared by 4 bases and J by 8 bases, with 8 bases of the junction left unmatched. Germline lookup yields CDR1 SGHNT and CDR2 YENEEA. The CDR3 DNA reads TGTGCCAGCAGCTCTGCCGGGACTAGCGGGAAGGATGAGCAGTTCTTC. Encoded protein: CASSSAGTSGKDEQFF.

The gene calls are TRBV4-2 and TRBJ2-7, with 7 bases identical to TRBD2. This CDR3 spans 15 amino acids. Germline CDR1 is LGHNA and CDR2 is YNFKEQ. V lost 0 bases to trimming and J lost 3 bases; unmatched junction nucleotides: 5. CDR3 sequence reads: CASSQDGWEGYEQYF. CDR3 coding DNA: TGTGCCAGCAGCCAAGATGGGTGGGAGGGCTACGAGCAGTACTTC.

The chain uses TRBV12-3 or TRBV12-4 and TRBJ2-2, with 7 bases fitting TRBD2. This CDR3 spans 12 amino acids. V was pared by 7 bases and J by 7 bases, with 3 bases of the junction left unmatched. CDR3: CASNGDYGELFF. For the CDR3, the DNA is TGTGCCAGCAATGGGGACTACGGGGAGCTGTTTTTT.

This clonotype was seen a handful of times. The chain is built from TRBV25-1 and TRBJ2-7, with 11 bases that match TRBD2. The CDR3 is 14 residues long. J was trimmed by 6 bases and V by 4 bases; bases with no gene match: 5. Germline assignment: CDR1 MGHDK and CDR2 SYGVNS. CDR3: CASSAGGTSGEQYF. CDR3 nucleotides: TGTGCCAGCAGTGCGGGCGGGACTAGCGGCGAGCAGTACTTC.

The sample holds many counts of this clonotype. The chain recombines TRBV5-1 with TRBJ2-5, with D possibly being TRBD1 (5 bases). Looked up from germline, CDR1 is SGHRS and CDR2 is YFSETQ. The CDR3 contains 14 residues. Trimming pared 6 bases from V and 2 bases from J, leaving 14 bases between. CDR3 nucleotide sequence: TGCGCCAGCAACCCAGACAGTTTTCAAGAGACCCAGTACTTC. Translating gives CASNPDSFQETQYF. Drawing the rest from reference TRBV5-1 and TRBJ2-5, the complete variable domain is KAGVTQTPRYLIKTRGQQVTLSCSPISGHRSVSWYQQTPGQGLQFLFEYFSETQRNKGNFPGRFSGRQFSNSRSEMNVSTLELGDSALYLCASNPDSFQETQYFGPGTRLLVL.

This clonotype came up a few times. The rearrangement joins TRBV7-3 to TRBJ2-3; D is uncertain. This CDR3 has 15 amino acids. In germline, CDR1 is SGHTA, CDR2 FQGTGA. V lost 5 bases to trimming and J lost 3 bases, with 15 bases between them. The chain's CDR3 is CASSAQPPETDTQYF. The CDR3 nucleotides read TGTGCCAGCAGCGCCCAGCCCCCGGAAACAGATACGCAGTATTTT.

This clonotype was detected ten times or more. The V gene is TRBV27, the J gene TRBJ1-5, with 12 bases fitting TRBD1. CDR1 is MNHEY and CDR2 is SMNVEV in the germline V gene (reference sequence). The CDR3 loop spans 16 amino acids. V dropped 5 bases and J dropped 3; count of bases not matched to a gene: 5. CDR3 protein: CASSPLGQGANQPQHF. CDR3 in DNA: TGTGCCAGCAGTCCCCTGGGACAGGGGGCCAATCAGCCCCAGCATTTT.